The 19 T cell receptor beta chains below all came from one sample that was sequenced in a study of blood T cells in healthy people across ages. A second PCR, run for roughly 7 to 11 cycles, used a sample-barcoded 5' primer plus a J-beta primer mix. Each CDR3 protein is one row after TCRdb ran MiXCR on the 5' RACE reads. The sample lists some 930,000 distinct CDR3 sequences, almost 30% occurring once. These same records also appear under a second study, on T cells of mothers and their children.

The material sequenced was blood. These receptors all stem from a woman aged 40 to 50 in good health.

Comments on this clonotype: One base away lies a much larger clone, so this may be a sequencing read error. The chain has TRBV6-6 and TRBJ1-2, with D maybe TRBD1 (6 bases). The CDR3 is 15 residues long. In germline, CDR1 is MNHNY, CDR2 SVGAGI (reference sequence). CDR3 sequence: CAGSYRYGTKDGYTF. CDR3 sequence (DNA): TGTGCCGGCAGCTATCGTTACGGGACAAAGGATGGCTACACCTTC.

Ten or more counts support this clonotype. The J gene is TRBJ2-5, the V gene TRBV29-1; a weak D match, TRBD1 (5 bases). Germline V gene data show CDR1 as SQVTM and CDR2 as ANQGSEA. This CDR3 contains 14 residues. V shed 5 bases and J shed 5 bases, with 18 bases lying between them. The CDR3 DNA is TGCAGCGTTACTGATTTGGCAGGGTTGGAGACCCAGTACTTC. Protein: CSVTDLAGLETQYF.

This clonotype was counted ten times or more. The chain is built from TRBV6-6 and TRBJ2-7; maybe TRBD2 (7 bases). The germline V gene encodes CDR1 MNHNY and CDR2 SVGAGI (reference sequence). V lost 6 bases and J 6 bases, leaving 21 bases between the germline ends. There are 15 residues in the CDR3. Here the CDR3 DNA reads TGTGCCAGCAGCCTAGGGAAGGGGGGGGTTGGCGAGCAGTACTTC. Amino acid sequence: CASSLGKGGVGEQYF.

This clonotype was seen at least ten times. V gene TRBV6-6 combines with J gene TRBJ2-5, with D perhaps given as TRBD1 or TRBD2 (5 bases each). Looked up from germline, CDR1 is MNHNY and CDR2 is SVGAGI (reference sequence). V dropped 5 bases and J dropped 5 bases, with 12 bases sitting between them. This CDR3 is 13 amino acids long. For the CDR3, the DNA is TGTGCCAGCAGTCGACGGGACGTGGAGACCCAGTACTTC. Translating gives CASSRRDVETQYF.

The chain carries TRBV28 and TRBJ1-5, with 7 bases matching TRBD1. V shed 8 bases, J shed 6 bases, and the junction held 10 bases outside the gene matches. The CDR3 consists of 14 residues. CDR1 MDHEN and CDR2 SYDVKM come from the germline V gene. The CDR3 here is CASGHTGAAQPQHF. Here the CDR3 DNA reads TGTGCCAGCGGCCACACAGGGGCCGCTCAGCCCCAGCATTTT.

This clonotype came up a few times. CDR3 sequence: CATSRDPGGGTKNIQYF. Here the CDR3 DNA reads TGTGCCACCAGCAGAGACCCGGGTGGGGGGACCAAAAACATTCAGTACTTC. J is TRBJ2-4 and V is TRBV15; weak D call: TRBD2 (6 bases). V dropped 0 bases and J dropped 2 bases, with 14 bases sitting between them. Germline values: CDR1 LNHNV, CDR2 YYDKDF (reference sequence). The CDR3 loop spans 17 amino acids.

This clonotype was counted at least ten times. V gene TRBV7-9 combines with J gene TRBJ1-2, with D perhaps matching TRBD1 (6 bases). The CDR3 runs to 15 residues. Between the trimmed V and J ends, which lost 1 base and 6 bases, there was a span of 15 bases. CDR1 and CDR2 (germline): SEHNR, FQNEAQ (reference sequence). The CDR3 region has the DNA TGTGCCAGCAGCTTAGACCTACAGGGTGTGGATGGCTACACCTTC. This gives the protein CASSLDLQGVDGYTF.

The chain uses TRBV7-2 and TRBJ2-7, with 10 bases identical to TRBD2. V trimming: 3 bases; J trimming: 3 bases; junction bases outside the gene matches: 11. Germline-derived CDR1 and CDR2 are SGHTA and FQGNSA. The CDR3 runs 17 residues. In nucleotides, the CDR3 is TGTGCCAGCAGCTTCCCACTAGCGGGAAGTGCGTACTACGAGCAGTACTTC. It is translated as CASSFPLAGSAYYEQYF. Full variable domain (outside the CDR3, taken from reference TRBV7-2 and TRBJ2-7): GAGVSQSPSNKVTEKGKDVELRCDPISGHTALYWYRQSLGQGLEFLIYFQGNSAPDKSGLPSDRFSAERTGGSVSTLTIQRTQQEDSAVYLCASSFPLAGSAYYEQYFGPGTRLTVT.

About this clonotype itself: The junction and the germline gene differ at one end; a read error may be behind it. The chain couples TRBV25-1 to TRBJ2-2; the D gene is possibly TRBD2 (5 bases). The CDR3 has 14 residues. Looked up from germline, CDR1 is MGHDK and CDR2 is SYGVNS. The CDR3 region has the DNA TGTGCCAGCAGTGACTGGACCAACACCGGGGAGCGGTTTTTT. Translation gives CASSDWTNTGERFF.

This clonotype was detected a few times. This sequence joins TRBV20-1 and TRBJ2-1; tentatively, D is TRBD1 (5 bases). The CDR3 contains 14 residues. CDR1 and CDR2 (germline): DFQATT, SNEGSKA (reference sequence). Trimming took off 1 base at V and 8 bases at J, with 15 bases between the two ends. The CDR3 loop reads CSARAPEQVDEQFF. In nucleotides, the CDR3 is TGCAGTGCTAGAGCCCCCGAACAGGTTGATGAGCAGTTCTTC.

This clonotype was counted only a few times. This chain links TRBV6-2 or TRBV6-3 with TRBJ1-6; D gene unclear. Trimming left V 6 bases short and J 7 bases short, with 10 bases between. This CDR3 region has 13 residues. The germline gives CDR1 MNHEY, CDR2 SVGEGT. CDR3 nucleotides: TGTGCCAGCAGCGGGGTTGAAAATTCACCCCTCCACTTT. Translating gives CASSGVENSPLHF.

This clonotype showed up just once. The genes are TRBV5-1 and TRBJ2-1; D unresolved. Trimming took 4 bases from V and 10 from J, leaving 15 bases between them. This CDR3 is built from 13 residues. CDR1 and CDR2 from the germline V gene are SGHRS and YFSETQ. The DNA of the CDR3 is TGCGCCAGCAGCGGGATGGCGCTTAGGGAGCAGTTCTTC. Encoded protein: CASSGMALREQFF.

A note on this clonotype: A much bigger clone sits one base away, suggesting this may be a read error. The J gene is TRBJ2-4, the V gene TRBV5-1; TRBD1 is a possible D gene (6 bases). The J call may not be correct, given that the DNA end is closer to TRBJ2-7. Germline V lookup: CDR1 SGHRS, CDR2 YFSETQ. This CDR3 region has 15 residues. The CDR3 region is CVSSLRADRTYEQYF. DNA for the CDR3: TGCGTCAGCAGCCTCCGCGCTGACAGGACCTACGAGCAGTACTTC.

A note on this clonotype: The junction shows a germline mismatch at one end, possibly a read error. V gene TRBV12-3 or TRBV12-4 combines with J gene TRBJ1-4, with a tentative D call TRBD1 (6 bases). The CDR3 is 15 amino acids. The DNA of the CDR3 is TGTGCCAGCAGTCCGACAGGCGGGGCTAATGAAAAACGGTTTTTT. Its protein is CASSPTGGANEKRFF.

This clonotype was recorded a few times. The V and J genes are TRBV11-2 and TRBJ2-7; 9 positions match TRBD2. This CDR3 has 20 residues. The junction had 20 bases not matched to a gene; V was cut back by 3 bases and J by 2 bases. CDR1 is SGHAT and CDR2 is FQNNGV in the germline V gene. The CDR3 is CASSFLMDASGGTLAYEQYF. CDR3 DNA: TGTGCCAGCAGCTTCCTTATGGATGCCAGCGGGGGGACTCTAGCCTACGAGCAGTACTTC.

This clonotype turned up a few times. The V gene is TRBV6-6, the J gene TRBJ1-1; 7 nucleotides match TRBD1. Germline V gene lookup returns CDR1 MNHNY and CDR2 SVGAGI (reference sequence). CDR3 length: 12 residues. V lost 5 bases, J lost 10 bases, and 7 bases stayed unmatched. DNA for the CDR3: TGTGCCAGCAGTCTCGGGGACAGTTCAGCTTTCTTT. This codes for CASSLGDSSAFF.

The V gene is TRBV7-2, the J gene TRBJ1-1, with 8 bases aligning to TRBD1. Germline V gene lookup returns CDR1 SGHTA and CDR2 FQGNSA. The CDR3 length is 15 residues. V lost 4 bases and J lost 2; bases outside the gene matches: 6. The CDR3 region has the DNA TGTGCCAGCAGCTCCCCAGACAGGGGAAACACTGAAGCTTTCTTT. It specifies CASSSPDRGNTEAFF.

The chain combines TRBV4-1 with TRBJ1-2; the D gene is possibly TRBD1 (5 bases). The V and J ends lost 1 base and 8 bases respectively, with 17 bases between them. The CDR3 loop spans 15 amino acids. The germline CDR1 and CDR2 sequences are MGHRA and YSYEKL. The chain's CDR3 is CASSQGATAYGGYTF. Written as DNA, the CDR3 is TGCGCCAGCAGCCAAGGCGCGACAGCCTATGGGGGCTACACCTTC.

There are many counts of this clonotype. The chain combines TRBV5-1 with TRBJ2-7; TRBD1 agrees at 7 bases. Germline V gene data show CDR1 as SGHRS and CDR2 as YFSETQ. This CDR3 contains 16 residues. V dropped 0 bases and J dropped 3; count of bases not matched to a gene: 9. The DNA for the CDR3 is TGCGCCAGCAGCTTGGAAGGGGGCCCTAACCACTACGAGCAGTACTTC. This sequence encodes CASSLEGGPNHYEQYF. Drawing the rest from reference TRBV5-1 and TRBJ2-7, the complete variable domain is KAGVTQTPRYLIKTRGQQVTLSCSPISGHRSVSWYQQTPGQGLQFLFEYFSETQRNKGNFPGRFSGRQFSNSRSEMNVSTLELGDSALYLCASSLEGGPNHYEQYFGPGTRLTVT.